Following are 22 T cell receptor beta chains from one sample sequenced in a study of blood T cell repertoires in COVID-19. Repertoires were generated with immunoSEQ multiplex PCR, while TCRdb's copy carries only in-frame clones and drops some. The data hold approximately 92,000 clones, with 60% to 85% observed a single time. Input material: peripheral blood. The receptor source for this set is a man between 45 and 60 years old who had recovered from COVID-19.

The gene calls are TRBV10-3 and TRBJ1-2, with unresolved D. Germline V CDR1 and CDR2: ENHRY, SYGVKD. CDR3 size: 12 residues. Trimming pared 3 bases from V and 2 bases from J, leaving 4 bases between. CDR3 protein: CAISDRNYGYTF. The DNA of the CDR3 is TGTGCCATCAGTGACAGAAACTATGGCTACACCTTC.

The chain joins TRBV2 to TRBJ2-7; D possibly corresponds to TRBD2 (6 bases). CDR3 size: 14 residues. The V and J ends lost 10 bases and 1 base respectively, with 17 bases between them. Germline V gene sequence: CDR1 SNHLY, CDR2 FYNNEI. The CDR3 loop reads CATLAGTGSYEQYF. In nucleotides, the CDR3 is TGTGCCACCCTAGCAGGGACTGGATCCTACGAGCAGTACTTC.

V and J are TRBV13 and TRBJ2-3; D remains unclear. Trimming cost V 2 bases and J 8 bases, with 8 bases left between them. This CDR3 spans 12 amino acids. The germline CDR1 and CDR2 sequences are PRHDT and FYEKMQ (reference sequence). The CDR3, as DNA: TGTGCCAGCAGCTTAAGAGGCAGTACGCAGTATTTT. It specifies CASSLRGSTQYF.

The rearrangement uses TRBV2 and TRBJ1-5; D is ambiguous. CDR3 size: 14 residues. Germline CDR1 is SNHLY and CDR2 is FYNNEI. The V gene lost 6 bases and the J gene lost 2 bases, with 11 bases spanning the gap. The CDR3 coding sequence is TGTGCCAGCAGAGGCGGCAGTCGCAATCAGCCCCAGCATTTT. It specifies CASRGGSRNQPQHF.

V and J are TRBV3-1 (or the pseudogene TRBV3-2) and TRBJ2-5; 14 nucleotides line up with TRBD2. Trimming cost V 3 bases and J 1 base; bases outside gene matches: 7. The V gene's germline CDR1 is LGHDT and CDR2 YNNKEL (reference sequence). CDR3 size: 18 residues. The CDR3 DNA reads TGTGCCAGCAGCCACTCCGGAGGACTAGCGGGGGGCCAAGAGACCCAGTACTTC. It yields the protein CASSHSGGLAGGQETQYF.

The CDR3 DNA reads as TGTGCCAGCAGCTTGACCGCTTCGGGTATCCAGACCCAGTACTTC. It encodes CASSLTASGIQTQYF. The chain is built from TRBV5-4 and TRBJ2-5, with D unresolved. The germline V gene has CDR1 SGHNT and CDR2 YYREEE (reference sequence). The ends were cut back, 1 base at V and 6 bases at J, with 16 bases in the middle. The CDR3 runs to 15 residues.

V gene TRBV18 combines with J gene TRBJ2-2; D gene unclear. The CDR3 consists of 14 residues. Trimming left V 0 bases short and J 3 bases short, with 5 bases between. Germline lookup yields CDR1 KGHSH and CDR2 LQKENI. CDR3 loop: CASSPPGYTGELFF. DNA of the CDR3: TGTGCCAGCTCACCACCGGGCTACACCGGGGAGCTGTTTTTT. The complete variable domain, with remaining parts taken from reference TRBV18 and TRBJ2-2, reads NAGVMQNPRHLVRRRGQEARLRCSPMKGHSHVYWYRQLPEEGLKFMVYLQKENIIDESGMPKERFSAEFPKEGPSILRIQQVVRGDSAAYFCASSPPGYTGELFFGEGSRLTVL.

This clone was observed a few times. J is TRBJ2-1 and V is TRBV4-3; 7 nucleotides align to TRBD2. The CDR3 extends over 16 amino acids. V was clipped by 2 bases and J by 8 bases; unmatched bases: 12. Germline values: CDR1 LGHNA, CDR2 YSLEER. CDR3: CASSQKLTGGLDEQFF. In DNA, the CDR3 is TGCGCCAGCAGCCAAAAGTTAACGGGAGGTCTCGATGAGCAGTTCTTC.

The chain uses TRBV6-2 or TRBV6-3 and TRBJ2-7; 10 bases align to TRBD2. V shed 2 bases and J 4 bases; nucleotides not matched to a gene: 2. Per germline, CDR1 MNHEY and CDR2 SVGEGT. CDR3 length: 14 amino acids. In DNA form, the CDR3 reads TGTGCCAGCAGTTACGGACTAGCGGCGTACGAGCAGTACTTC. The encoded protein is CASSYGLAAYEQYF.

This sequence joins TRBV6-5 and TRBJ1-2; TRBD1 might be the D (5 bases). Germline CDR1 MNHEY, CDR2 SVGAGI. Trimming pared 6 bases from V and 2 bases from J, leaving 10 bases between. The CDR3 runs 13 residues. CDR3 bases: TGTGCCAGCAGGGATTCAGGGAACTATGGCTACACCTTC. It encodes CASRDSGNYGYTF.

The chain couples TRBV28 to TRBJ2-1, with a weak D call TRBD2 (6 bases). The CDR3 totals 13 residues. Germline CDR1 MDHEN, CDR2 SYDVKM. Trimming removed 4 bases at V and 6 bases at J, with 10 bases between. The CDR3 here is CASSSRRGNEQFF. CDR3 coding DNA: TGTGCCAGCAGTTCCAGGCGGGGCAATGAGCAGTTCTTC.

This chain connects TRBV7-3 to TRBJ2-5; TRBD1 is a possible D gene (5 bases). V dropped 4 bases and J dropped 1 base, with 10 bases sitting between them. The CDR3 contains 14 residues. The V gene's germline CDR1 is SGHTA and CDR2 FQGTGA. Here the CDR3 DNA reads TGTGCCAGCAGCTCACAGGATATCCAAGAGACCCAGTACTTC. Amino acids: CASSSQDIQETQYF.

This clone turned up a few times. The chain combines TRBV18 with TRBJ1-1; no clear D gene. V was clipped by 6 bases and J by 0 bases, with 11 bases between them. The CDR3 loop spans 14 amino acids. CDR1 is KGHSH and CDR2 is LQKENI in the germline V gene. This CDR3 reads CASSPEELNTEAFF. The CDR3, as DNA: TGTGCCAGCTCCCCCGAGGAGCTGAACACTGAAGCTTTCTTT. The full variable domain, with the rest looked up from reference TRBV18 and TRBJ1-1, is NAGVMQNPRHLVRRRGQEARLRCSPMKGHSHVYWYRQLPEEGLKFMVYLQKENIIDESGMPKERFSAEFPKEGPSILRIQQVVRGDSAAYFCASSPEELNTEAFFGQGTRLTVV.

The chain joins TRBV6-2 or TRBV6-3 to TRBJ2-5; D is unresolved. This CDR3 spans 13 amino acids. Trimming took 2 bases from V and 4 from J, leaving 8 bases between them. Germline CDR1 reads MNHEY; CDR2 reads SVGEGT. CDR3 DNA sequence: TGTGCCAGCAGTTACGACGGGTTAGAGACCCAGTACTTC. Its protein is CASSYDGLETQYF.

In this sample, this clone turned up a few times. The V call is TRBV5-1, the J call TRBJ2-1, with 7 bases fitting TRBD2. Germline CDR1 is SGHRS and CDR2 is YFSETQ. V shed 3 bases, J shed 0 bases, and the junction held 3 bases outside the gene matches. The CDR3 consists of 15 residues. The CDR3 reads CASSWTRGSYNEQFF. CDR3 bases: TGCGCCAGCAGCTGGACTAGGGGCTCCTACAATGAGCAGTTCTTC.

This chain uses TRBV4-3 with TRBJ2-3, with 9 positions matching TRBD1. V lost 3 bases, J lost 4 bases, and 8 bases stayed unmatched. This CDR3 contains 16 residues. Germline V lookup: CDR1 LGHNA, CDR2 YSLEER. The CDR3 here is CASSQLRGQGPDTQYF. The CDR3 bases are TGCGCCAGCAGCCAGCTCCGGGGACAGGGCCCAGATACGCAGTATTTT.

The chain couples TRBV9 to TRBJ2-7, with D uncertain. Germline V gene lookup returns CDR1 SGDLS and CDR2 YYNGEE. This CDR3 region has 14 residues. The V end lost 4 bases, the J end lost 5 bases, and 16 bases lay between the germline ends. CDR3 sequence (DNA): TGTGCCAGCAGCTCTACCCTACTATCTCACGAGCAGTACTTC. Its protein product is CASSSTLLSHEQYF.

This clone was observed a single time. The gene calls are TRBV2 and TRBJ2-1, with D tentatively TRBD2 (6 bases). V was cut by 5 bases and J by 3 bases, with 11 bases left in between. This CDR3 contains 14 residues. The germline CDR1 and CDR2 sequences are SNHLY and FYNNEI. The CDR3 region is CASSSTRGYNEQFF. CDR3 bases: TGTGCCAGCAGTTCGACTAGGGGCTACAATGAGCAGTTCTTC.

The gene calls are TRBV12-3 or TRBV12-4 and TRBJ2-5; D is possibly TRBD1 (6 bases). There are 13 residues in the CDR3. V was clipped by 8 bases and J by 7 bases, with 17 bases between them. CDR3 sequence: CASSPGVLATQYF. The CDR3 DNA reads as TGTGCCAGCTCCCCAGGGGTTTTGGCGACCCAGTACTTC.

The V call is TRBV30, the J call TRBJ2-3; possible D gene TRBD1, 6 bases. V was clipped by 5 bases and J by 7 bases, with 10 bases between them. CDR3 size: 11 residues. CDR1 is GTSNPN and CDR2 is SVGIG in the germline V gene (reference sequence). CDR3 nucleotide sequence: TGTGCCTGGTCAGACAGGAATACGCAGTATTTT. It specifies CAWSDRNTQYF.

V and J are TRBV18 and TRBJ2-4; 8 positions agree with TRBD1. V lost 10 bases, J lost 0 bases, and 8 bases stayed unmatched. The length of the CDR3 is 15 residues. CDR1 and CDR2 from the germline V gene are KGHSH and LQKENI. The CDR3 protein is CATGGQDGAKNIQYF. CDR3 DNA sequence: TGTGCCACTGGGGGACAGGATGGAGCCAAAAACATTCAGTACTTC.

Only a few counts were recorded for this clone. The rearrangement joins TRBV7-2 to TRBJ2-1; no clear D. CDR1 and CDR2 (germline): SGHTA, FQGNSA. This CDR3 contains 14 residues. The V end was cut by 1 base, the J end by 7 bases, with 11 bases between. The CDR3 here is CASSLVGPKNEQFF. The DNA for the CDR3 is TGTGCCAGCAGCTTAGTTGGCCCCAAGAATGAGCAGTTCTTC. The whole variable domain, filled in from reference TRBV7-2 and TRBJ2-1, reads GAGVSQSPSNKVTEKGKDVELRCDPISGHTALYWYRQSLGQGLEFLIYFQGNSAPDKSGLPSDRFSAERTGGSVSTLTIQRTQQEDSAVYLCASSLVGPKNEQFFGPGTRLTVL.